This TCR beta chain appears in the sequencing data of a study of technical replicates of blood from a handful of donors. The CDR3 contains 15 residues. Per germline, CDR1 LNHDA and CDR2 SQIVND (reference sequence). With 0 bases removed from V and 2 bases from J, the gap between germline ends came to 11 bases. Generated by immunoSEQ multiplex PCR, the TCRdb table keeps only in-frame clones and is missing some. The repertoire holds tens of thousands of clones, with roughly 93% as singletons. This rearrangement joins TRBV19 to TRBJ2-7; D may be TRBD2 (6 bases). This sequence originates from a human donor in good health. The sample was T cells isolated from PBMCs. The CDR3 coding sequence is TGTGCCAGTAGTATAGAGGGGGGTAGAACCTACGAGCAGTACTTC. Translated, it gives CASSIEGGRTYEQYF.